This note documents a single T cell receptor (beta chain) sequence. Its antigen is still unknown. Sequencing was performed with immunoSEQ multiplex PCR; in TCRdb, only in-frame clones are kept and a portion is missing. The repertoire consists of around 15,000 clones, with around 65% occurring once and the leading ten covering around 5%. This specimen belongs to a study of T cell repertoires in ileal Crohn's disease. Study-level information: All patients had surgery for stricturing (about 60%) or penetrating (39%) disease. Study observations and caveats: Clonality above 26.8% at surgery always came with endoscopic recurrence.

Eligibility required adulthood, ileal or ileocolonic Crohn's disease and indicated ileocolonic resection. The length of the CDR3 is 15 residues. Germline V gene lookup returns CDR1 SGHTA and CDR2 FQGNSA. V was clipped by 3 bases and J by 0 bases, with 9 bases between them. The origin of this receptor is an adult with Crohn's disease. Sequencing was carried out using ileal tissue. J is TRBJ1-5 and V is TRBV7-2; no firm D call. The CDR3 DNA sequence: TGTGCCAGCAGCTTTGGCAGATATAGCAATCAGCCCCAGCATTTT. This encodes CASSFGRYSNQPQHF.